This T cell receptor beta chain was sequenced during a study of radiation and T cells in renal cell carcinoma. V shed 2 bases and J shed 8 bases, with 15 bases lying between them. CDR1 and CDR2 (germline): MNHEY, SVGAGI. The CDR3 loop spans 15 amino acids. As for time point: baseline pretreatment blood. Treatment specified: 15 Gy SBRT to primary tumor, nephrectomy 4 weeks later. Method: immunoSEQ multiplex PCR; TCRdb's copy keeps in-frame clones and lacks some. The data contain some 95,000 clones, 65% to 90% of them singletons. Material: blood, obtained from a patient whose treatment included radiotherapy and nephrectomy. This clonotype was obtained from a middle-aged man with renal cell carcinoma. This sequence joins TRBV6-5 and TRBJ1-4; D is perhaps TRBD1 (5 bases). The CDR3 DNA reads TGTGCCAGCAGTTACACCCAGGGAGAGGGGGAAAAACTGTTTTTT. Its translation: CASSYTQGEGEKLFF.